The T cell receptor (beta chain) described here comes from a study of CD4+ T cells in melanoma. This CDR3 has 15 amino acids. In germline, CDR1 is LNHDA, CDR2 SQIVND (reference sequence). Trimming stripped 7 bases from V and 3 bases from J, with 16 bases between. This clone showed up just once. This table comes from immunoSEQ multiplex PCR, and its TCRdb copy is limited to in-frame clones, with some not included. The sample shows approximately 11,000 clones, 67% of them seen only once. The sample taken for sequencing was cells from a culture (not recorded whether cultured in vitro). The TCR sequence derives from a human donor with melanoma. The chain couples TRBV19 to TRBJ1-5; D is uncertain. DNA of the CDR3: TGTGCCAGTACCCCTAAATCCGACCCCAATCAGCCCCAGCATTTT. It translates to CASTPKSDPNQPQHF.